Below, 32 T cell receptor beta chains from the same sample are listed, as sequenced in a study of early stage breast cancer tumors. Profiling relied on immunoSEQ multiplex PCR, and the TCRdb table lists in-frame clones only, not all of them. This table holds 25,000 to 30,000 clones, roughly four fifths found once. The specimen sequenced was blood. These receptors were collected from a person aged 45 to 59 with breast cancer.

This clone was detected only a few times. This chain connects TRBV7-9 to TRBJ1-6; no definite D call. Per the germline V gene, CDR1 is SEHNR and CDR2 is FQNEAQ (reference sequence). Trimming removed 5 bases from V and 8 bases from J, with 10 bases in between. The CDR3 length is 13 residues. The chain's CDR3 is CASSLTEDSPLHF. CDR3 bases: TGTGCCAGCAGCCTAACAGAAGATTCACCCCTCCACTTT. Full variable domain (rest looked up from reference TRBV7-9 and TRBJ1-6): DTGVSQNPRHKITKRGQNVTFRCDPISEHNRLYWYRQTLGQGPEFLTYFQNEAQLEKSRLLSDRFSAERPKGSFSTLEIQRTEQGDSAMYLCASSLTEDSPLHFGNGTRLTVT.

V and J are TRBV5-4 and TRBJ2-2; D uncertain. The CDR3 covers 16 residues. Trimming stripped 0 bases from V and 0 bases from J, with 9 bases between. CDR1 is SGHNT and CDR2 is YYREEE in the germline V gene (reference sequence). In nucleotides, the CDR3 is TGTGCCAGCAGCTTGGAGGACGGACCGAACACCGGGGAGCTGTTTTTT. Protein: CASSLEDGPNTGELFF.

The chain uses TRBV5-4 and TRBJ2-1; D is perhaps TRBD1 or TRBD2 (5 bases each). V was shortened by 3 bases and J by 5 bases, with 15 bases between the two germline ends. CDR1 and CDR2 (germline): SGHNT, YYREEE (reference sequence). The CDR3 covers 15 residues. CDR3: CASSSGWGSDNEQFF. CDR3 sequence (DNA): TGTGCCAGCAGCTCGGGCTGGGGGTCTGACAATGAGCAGTTCTTC.

The chain joins TRBV6-6 to TRBJ1-1; TRBD1 is a possible D gene (5 bases). The CDR3 contains 13 residues. V shed 6 bases and J shed 4 bases, with 12 bases lying between them. Per the germline V gene, CDR1 is MNHNY and CDR2 is SVGAGI (reference sequence). Written as DNA, the CDR3 is TGTGCCAGCAGACCAGGGTTAGTCACTGAAGCTTTCTTT. It translates to CASRPGLVTEAFF.

This chain connects TRBV4-1 to TRBJ2-1; the D gene is possibly TRBD2 (6 bases). This CDR3 region has 15 residues. The V gene lost 3 bases and the J gene lost 7 bases, with 16 bases spanning the gap. Germline loops: CDR1 MGHRA, CDR2 YSYEKL. CDR3 in DNA: TGCGCCAGCAGCCAGATCGGGCGGGGTTTTAATGAGCAGTTCTTC. Translating gives CASSQIGRGFNEQFF.

The CDR3 nucleotides are TGTGCCAGTAGTCCCTGGACTAGCGGGGGCAAGTACAATGAGCAGTTCTTC. As protein: CASSPWTSGGKYNEQFF. The rearrangement links TRBV19 to TRBJ2-1; the match to TRBD2 covers 13 bases. This CDR3 is 17 amino acids long. Germline V gene sequence: CDR1 LNHDA, CDR2 SQIVND (reference sequence). The V segment lost 5 bases and the J segment 4 bases; nucleotides outside the gene matches: 8.

Judged by abundance, this clone is medium-sized. V usage is TRBV15 and J usage is TRBJ2-7, with TRBD2 matching 9 bases. The germline CDR1 and CDR2 sequences are LNHNV and YYDKDF (reference sequence). This CDR3 has 13 amino acids. V shed 3 bases and J 5 bases; nucleotides not matched to a gene: 2. CDR3 nucleotides: TGTGCCACCAGCAGCCCTAGCGGGAACGAGCAGTACTTC. This sequence encodes CATSSPSGNEQYF.

The rearrangement uses TRBV6-1 and TRBJ2-7, with D perhaps TRBD1 (6 bases). Germline assignment: CDR1 MNHNS and CDR2 SASEGT. There are 12 residues in the CDR3. V lost 11 bases and J lost 1, with 12 bases in between. The CDR3 sequence: CAGKTGSYEQYF. The DNA for the CDR3 is TGTGCCGGAAAAACAGGGTCCTACGAGCAGTACTTC.

The V call is TRBV5-6, the J call TRBJ2-1; 9 nucleotides match TRBD1. The CDR3 runs 13 residues. Germline values: CDR1 SGHDT, CDR2 YYEEEE. V trimming: 4 bases; J trimming: 7 bases; junction bases outside the gene matches: 3. The CDR3 nucleotides are TGTGCCAGCAGCCCCGGGACAGGGAATGAGCAGTTCTTC. Protein: CASSPGTGNEQFF.

J is TRBJ2-3 and V is TRBV5-1; the match to TRBD2 covers 9 bases. J gave up 0 bases and V 0 bases, and 2 bases lay outside the gene matches. Germline V lookup: CDR1 SGHRS, CDR2 YFSETQ. CDR3 size: 16 residues. The CDR3 spells CASSLERGASTDTQYF. The CDR3 nucleotides are TGCGCCAGCAGCTTGGAGCGGGGGGCGAGCACAGATACGCAGTATTTT.

V and J are TRBV2 and TRBJ2-4; D is possibly TRBD1 (6 bases). The CDR3 contains 13 residues. Looked up from germline, CDR1 is SNHLY and CDR2 is FYNNEI. V lost 6 bases, J lost 9 bases, and 15 bases lay in between. For the CDR3, the DNA is TGTGCCAGCAGGAATTGGACAGACCTCATTCAGTACTTC. It codes for CASRNWTDLIQYF.

The chain uses TRBV10-1 and TRBJ2-1; D unresolved. CDR1 is WNHNN, CDR2 SYGVQD, per germline (reference sequence). Trimming took off 2 bases at V and 3 bases at J, with 8 bases between the two ends. The CDR3 totals 14 residues. CDR3 in amino acids: CASSEGRSYNEQFF. The CDR3 DNA is TGCGCCAGCAGTGAGGGCAGGAGCTACAATGAGCAGTTCTTC.

The chain joins TRBV5-1 to TRBJ2-2; 8 bases line up with TRBD2. CDR3 length: 15 amino acids. Trimming took 4 bases from V and 1 from J; bases not matched to a gene: 3. Germline V gene data show CDR1 as SGHRS and CDR2 as YFSETQ. The CDR3 DNA follows: TGCGCCAGCAGCGTAAGCGGGGGGAACACCGGGGAGCTGTTTTTT. The encoded protein is CASSVSGGNTGELFF.

This clone appeared once. The J gene is TRBJ2-2, the V gene TRBV5-4; a possible D gene is TRBD2 (7 bases). Germline CDR1 reads SGHNT; CDR2 reads YYREEE (reference sequence). This CDR3 has 18 amino acids. V lost 3 bases and J lost 0, with 18 bases in between. CDR3 DNA: TGTGCCAGCAGCTGGGGTTTGGCGGGGGCCACGAACACCGGGGAGCTGTTTTTT. Translated: CASSWGLAGATNTGELFF.

J is TRBJ2-7 and V is TRBV6-6; either TRBD1 or TRBD2 may fit D (5 bases each). This CDR3 spans 14 amino acids. With 4 bases removed from V and 2 bases from J, the gap between germline ends came to 12 bases. In germline, CDR1 is MNHNY, CDR2 SVGAGI (reference sequence). CDR3 sequence: CASSSPGPAYEQYF. In DNA form, the CDR3 reads TGTGCCAGCAGTTCACCGGGGCCTGCCTACGAGCAGTACTTC.

The chain's CDR3 is CASRQSGGSTDTQYF. CDR3 nucleotide sequence: TGTGCCAGCAGGCAGTCGGGCGGAAGCACAGATACGCAGTATTTT. The chain has TRBV7-3 and TRBJ2-3; D is unresolved. The CDR3 is 15 residues long. V dropped 6 bases and J dropped 0 bases, with 13 bases sitting between them. The germline gives CDR1 SGHTA, CDR2 FQGTGA.

V gene TRBV11-2 combines with J gene TRBJ2-7; 13 nucleotides align to TRBD2. CDR3 length: 14 amino acids. Germline CDR1 SGHAT, CDR2 FQNNGV. V gave up 5 bases and J gave up 4 bases; unmatched junction bases: 2. DNA of the CDR3: TGTGCCAGCAGCCAACTAGCGGGAGGGTACGAGCAGTACTTC. Its protein product is CASSQLAGGYEQYF. The full variable domain, with the rest looked up from reference TRBV11-2 and TRBJ2-7, is EAGVAQSPRYKIIEKRQSVAFWCNPISGHATLYWYQQILGQGPKLLIQFQNNGVVDDSQLPKDRFSAERLKGVDSTLKIQPAKLEDSAVYLCASSQLAGGYEQYFGPGTRLTVT.

The CDR3, as DNA: TGTGCCAGCAGCTCCTCCTCCTACGAGCAGTACTTC. Amino acid sequence: CASSSSSYEQYF. The chain links TRBV5-4 to TRBJ2-7; the D is unclear. The CDR3 contains 12 residues. V gave up 3 bases and J gave up 0 bases, with 4 bases separating them. Germline CDR1 and CDR2: SGHNT and YYREEE (reference sequence).

This chain joins TRBV7-2 and TRBJ1-5; D unresolved. V lost 4 bases, J lost 6 bases, and 7 bases lay in between. The CDR3 extends over 12 amino acids. Germline loops: CDR1 SGHTA, CDR2 FQGNSA. The CDR3 DNA reads TGTGCCAGCAGCTGGGTGGGTCAGCCCCAGCATTTT. Amino acids: CASSWVGQPQHF.

In this sample, this clone turned up once. The gene calls are TRBV28 and TRBJ1-5; tentative D call: TRBD1 (5 bases). Germline-derived CDR1 and CDR2 are MDHEN and SYDVKM. V gave up 9 bases and J gave up 6 bases, with 15 bases separating them. This CDR3 spans 13 amino acids. CDR3 region: CASLSQGGQPQHF. CDR3 nucleotide sequence: TGTGCCAGTCTTAGCCAGGGAGGTCAGCCCCAGCATTTT. The whole variable domain, remainder taken from reference TRBV28 and TRBJ1-5, is DVKVTQSSRYLVKRTGEKVFLECVQDMDHENMFWYRQDPGLGLRLIYFSYDVKMKEKGDIPEGYSVSREKKERFSLILESASTNQTSMYLCASLSQGGQPQHFGDGTRLSIL.

The chain combines TRBV10-2 with TRBJ1-1; perhaps TRBD1 as D (5 bases). V was clipped by 5 bases and J by 6 bases, with 7 bases between them. Per the germline V gene, CDR1 is WSHSY and CDR2 is SAAADI. The CDR3 consists of 11 residues. The CDR3: CASSQGPEAFF. CDR3 DNA: TGCGCCAGCAGTCAGGGCCCTGAAGCTTTCTTT.

This rearrangement joins TRBV20-1 to TRBJ1-1, with unresolved D. The length of the CDR3 is 10 residues. With 6 bases removed from V and 3 bases from J, the gap between germline ends came to 5 bases. Germline-derived CDR1 and CDR2 are DFQATT and SNEGSKA (reference sequence). The CDR3 DNA follows: TGCAGTGCCGCGGACACTGAAGCTTTCTTT. It yields the protein CSAADTEAFF.

The chain uses TRBV9 and TRBJ2-2, with D possibly being TRBD1 or TRBD2 (7 bases each). This CDR3 is 18 amino acids long. Germline V CDR1 and CDR2: SGDLS, YYNGEE. V lost 0 bases and J 2 bases, leaving 17 bases between the germline ends. The CDR3 DNA follows: TGTGCCAGCAGCGTAGTTGGGGGGGGACAGCAAAACACCGGGGAGCTGTTTTTT. Translation gives CASSVVGGGQQNTGELFF.

J is TRBJ2-7 and V is TRBV4-1; D gene unclear. This CDR3 region has 12 residues. V was shortened by 0 bases and J by 6 bases, with 6 bases between the two germline ends. Germline V CDR1 and CDR2: MGHRA, YSYEKL. The CDR3 nucleotides are TGCGCCAGCAGCCAAGATCTCCGCGAGCAGTACTTC. Its protein product is CASSQDLREQYF.

The count of this clone is one. V is TRBV2 and J is TRBJ2-3, with D perhaps TRBD1 (5 bases). The CDR3 has 12 residues. Germline V gene sequence: CDR1 SNHLY, CDR2 FYNNEI. V shed 6 bases and J shed 5 bases, with 9 bases lying between them. The CDR3 bases are TGTGCCAGCAGGCAAAGGGGAGATACGCAGTATTTT. This codes for CASRQRGDTQYF.

This clone was seen a few times. The rearrangement uses TRBV4-2 and TRBJ1-2; TRBD1 is a possible D gene (6 bases). The V end lost 2 bases, the J end lost 6 bases, and 13 bases lay between the germline ends. There are 14 residues in the CDR3. Germline V gene data show CDR1 as LGHNA and CDR2 as YNFKEQ. DNA of the CDR3: TGTGCCAGCAGCCAACCCTTGGCAGGGGATGGCTACACCTTC. Its translation is CASSQPLAGDGYTF.

This clone was observed a single time. The J gene is TRBJ1-5, the V gene TRBV19; possible D gene TRBD1, 5 bases. Trimming stripped 3 bases from V and 6 bases from J, with 12 bases between. This CDR3 has 14 amino acids. Germline V gene sequence: CDR1 LNHDA, CDR2 SQIVND (reference sequence). In DNA, the CDR3 is TGTGCCAGTAGTATCGGGGGTCGAGGTCAGCCCCAGCATTTT. Translation gives CASSIGGRGQPQHF.

This clone is large (0.1 to 1%) within its sample. An end of the junction differs from the germline gene, which may be a read error. The chain carries TRBV4-3 and TRBJ1-2; 8 bases align to TRBD1. The CDR3 length is 15 residues. Looked up from germline, CDR1 is LGHNA and CDR2 is YSLEER. The CDR3: CASRQDRGSNYGYTF. For the CDR3, the DNA is TGCGCCAGCAGACAAGACAGGGGTTCTAACTATGGCTACACCTTC.

This clone was recorded once. Here the CDR3 reads CASSPGQGNYEKLFF. The CDR3, as DNA: TGTGCCAGCAGCCCAGGACAGGGAAACTATGAAAAACTGTTTTTT. The V and J genes are TRBV7-7 and TRBJ1-4, with 8 nucleotides matching TRBD1. Germline V gene lookup returns CDR1 SSHAT and CDR2 FNYEAQ (reference sequence). V shed 5 bases, J shed 6 bases, and the junction held 8 bases outside the gene matches. The CDR3 contains 15 residues.

This chain connects TRBV9 to TRBJ1-4; D not resolved. The germline gives CDR1 SGDLS, CDR2 YYNGEE. This CDR3 contains 15 residues. V lost 4 bases and J 0 bases, leaving 10 bases between the germline ends. The CDR3 DNA sequence: TGTGCCAGCAGCCCCCATGGGGCAACTAATGAAAAACTGTTTTTT. Its protein is CASSPHGATNEKLFF.

The genes are TRBV5-6 and TRBJ2-7, with a weak D call TRBD1 (6 bases). The CDR3 is 12 residues long. V shed 4 bases and J shed 9 bases, with 14 bases lying between them. From germline, CDR1 is SGHDT and CDR2 YYEEEE. For the CDR3, the DNA is TGTGCCAGCAGCCCCCAGGGGAGTGCGCAGTACTTC. Translated: CASSPQGSAQYF. The entire variable domain, with the rest obtained from reference TRBV5-6 and TRBJ2-7, is as follows: DAGVTQSPTHLIKTRGQQVTLRCSPKSGHDTVSWYQQALGQGPQFIFQYYEEEERQRGNFPDRFSGHQFPNYSSELNVNALLLGDSALYLCASSPQGSAQYFGPGTRLTVT.

V gene TRBV2 combines with J gene TRBJ2-2; no reliable D call. V was shortened by 3 bases and J by 7 bases, with 9 bases between the two germline ends. CDR1 and CDR2 from the germline V gene are SNHLY and FYNNEI. CDR3 length: 13 amino acids. This CDR3 reads CASSEDGFGELFF. The DNA of the CDR3 is TGTGCCAGCAGTGAGGATGGTTTCGGGGAGCTGTTTTTT. Combining the CDR3 with reference TRBV2 and TRBJ2-2 gives the whole variable domain EPEVTQTPSHQVTQMGQEVILRCVPISNHLYFYWYRQILGQKVEFLVSFYNNEISEKSEIFDDQFSVERPDGSNFTLKIRSTKLEDSAMYFCASSEDGFGELFFGEGSRLTVL.